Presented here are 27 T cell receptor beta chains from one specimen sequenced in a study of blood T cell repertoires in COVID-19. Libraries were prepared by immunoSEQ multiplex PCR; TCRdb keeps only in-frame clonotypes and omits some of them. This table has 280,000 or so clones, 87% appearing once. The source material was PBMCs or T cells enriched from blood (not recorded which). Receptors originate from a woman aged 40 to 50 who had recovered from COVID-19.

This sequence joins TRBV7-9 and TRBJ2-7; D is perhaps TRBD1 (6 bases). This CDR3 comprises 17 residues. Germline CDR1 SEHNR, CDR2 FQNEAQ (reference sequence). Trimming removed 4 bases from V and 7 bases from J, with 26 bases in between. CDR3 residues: CASSSTGQAFSHREQYF. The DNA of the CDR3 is TGTGCCAGCAGCTCGACGGGACAAGCTTTTTCCCACCGGGAGCAGTACTTC.

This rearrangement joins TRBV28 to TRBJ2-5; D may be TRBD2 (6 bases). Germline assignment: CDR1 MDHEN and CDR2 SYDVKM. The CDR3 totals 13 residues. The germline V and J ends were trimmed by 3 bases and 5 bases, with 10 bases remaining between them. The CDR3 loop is CASSLEGIETQYF. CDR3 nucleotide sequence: TGTGCCAGCAGTTTGGAGGGTATCGAGACCCAGTACTTC.

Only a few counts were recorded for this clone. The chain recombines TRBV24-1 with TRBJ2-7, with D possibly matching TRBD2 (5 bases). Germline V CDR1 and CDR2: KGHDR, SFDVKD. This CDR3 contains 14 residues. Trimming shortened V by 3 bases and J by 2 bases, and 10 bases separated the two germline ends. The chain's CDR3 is CATSDPGKTYEQYF. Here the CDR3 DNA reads TGTGCCACCAGTGATCCGGGGAAAACCTACGAGCAGTACTTC.

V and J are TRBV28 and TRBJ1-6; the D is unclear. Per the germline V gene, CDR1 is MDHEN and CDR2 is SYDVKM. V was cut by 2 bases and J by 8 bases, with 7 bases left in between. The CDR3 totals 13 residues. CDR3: CASSLHSYSPLHF. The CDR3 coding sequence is TGTGCCAGCAGTTTACACAGCTATTCACCCCTCCACTTT.

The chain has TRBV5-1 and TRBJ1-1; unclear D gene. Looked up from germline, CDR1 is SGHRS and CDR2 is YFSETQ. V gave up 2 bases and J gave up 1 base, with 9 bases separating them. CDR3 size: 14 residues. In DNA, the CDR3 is TGCGCCAGCAGCTTACACGGAGGGAACACTGAAGCTTTCTTT. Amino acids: CASSLHGGNTEAFF.

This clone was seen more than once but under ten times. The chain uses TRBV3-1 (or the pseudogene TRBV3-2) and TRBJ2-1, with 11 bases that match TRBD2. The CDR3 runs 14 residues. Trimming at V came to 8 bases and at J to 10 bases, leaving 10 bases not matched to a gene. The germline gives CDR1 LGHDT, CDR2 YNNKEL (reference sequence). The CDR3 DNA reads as TGTGCCAGCCGAATTAGCGGGAGGGCCAGCGAGCAGTTCTTC. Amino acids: CASRISGRASEQFF.

The CDR3 sequence is CASSPTGAGDTQYF. CDR3 nucleotide sequence: TGTGCCAGCAGCCCAACAGGAGCGGGAGATACGCAGTATTTT. The V gene is TRBV3-1 (or the pseudogene TRBV3-2), the J gene TRBJ2-3, with D possibly matching TRBD2 (6 bases). Trimming removed 4 bases at V and 5 bases at J, with 13 bases between. The CDR3 spans 14 residues. Germline assignment: CDR1 LGHDT and CDR2 YNNKEL (reference sequence).

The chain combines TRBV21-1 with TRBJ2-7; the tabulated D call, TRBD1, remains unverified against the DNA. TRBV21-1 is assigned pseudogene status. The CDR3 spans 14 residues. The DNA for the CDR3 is TGTGCCAGCAGCAAAGAGGCGACACAATACGAGCAGTACTTC. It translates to CASSKEATQYEQYF.

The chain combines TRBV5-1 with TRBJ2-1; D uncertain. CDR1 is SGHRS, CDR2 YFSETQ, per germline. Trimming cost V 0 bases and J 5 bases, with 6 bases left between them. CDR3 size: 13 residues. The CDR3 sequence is CASSLVVDNEQFF. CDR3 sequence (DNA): TGCGCCAGCAGCTTGGTAGTCGACAATGAGCAGTTCTTC.

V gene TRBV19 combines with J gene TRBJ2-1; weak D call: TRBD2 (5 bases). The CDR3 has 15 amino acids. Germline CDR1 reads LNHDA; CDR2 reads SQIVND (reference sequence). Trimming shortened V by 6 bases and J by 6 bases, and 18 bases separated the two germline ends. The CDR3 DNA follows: TGTGCCAGTAGCCCCCTAGGGAGTTTCTTCAATGAGCAGTTCTTC. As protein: CASSPLGSFFNEQFF. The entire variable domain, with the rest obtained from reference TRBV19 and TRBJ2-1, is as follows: DGGITQSPKYLFRKEGQNVTLSCEQNLNHDAMYWYRQDPGQGLRLIYYSQIVNDFQKGDIAEGYSVSREKKESFPLTVTSAQKNPTAFYLCASSPLGSFFNEQFFGPGTRLTVL.

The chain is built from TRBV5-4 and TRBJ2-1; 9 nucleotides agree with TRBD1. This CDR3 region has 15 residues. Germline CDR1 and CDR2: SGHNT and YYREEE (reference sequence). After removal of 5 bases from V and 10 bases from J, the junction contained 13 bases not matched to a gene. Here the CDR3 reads CASSTGTGHFGEQFF. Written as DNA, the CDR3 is TGTGCCAGCAGTACCGGGACAGGGCATTTCGGGGAGCAGTTCTTC.

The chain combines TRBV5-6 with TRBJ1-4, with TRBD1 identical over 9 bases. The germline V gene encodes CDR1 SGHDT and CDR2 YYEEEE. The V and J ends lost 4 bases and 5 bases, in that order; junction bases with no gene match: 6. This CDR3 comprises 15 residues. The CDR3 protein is CASSRDRAKNEKLFF. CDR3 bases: TGTGCCAGCAGCAGGGACAGGGCGAAAAATGAAAAACTGTTTTTT.

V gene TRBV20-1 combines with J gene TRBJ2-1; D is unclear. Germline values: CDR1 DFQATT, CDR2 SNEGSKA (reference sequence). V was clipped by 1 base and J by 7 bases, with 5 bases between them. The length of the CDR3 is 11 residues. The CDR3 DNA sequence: TGCAGTGCTAGAGTCCGTAATGAGCAGTTCTTC. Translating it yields CSARVRNEQFF.

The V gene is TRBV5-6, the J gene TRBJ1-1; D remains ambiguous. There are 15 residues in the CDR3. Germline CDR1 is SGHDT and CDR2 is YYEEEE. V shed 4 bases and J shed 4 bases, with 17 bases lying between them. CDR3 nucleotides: TGTGCCAGCAGCGACGGGCCAGTGGGGAGCACTGAAGCTTTCTTT. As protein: CASSDGPVGSTEAFF.

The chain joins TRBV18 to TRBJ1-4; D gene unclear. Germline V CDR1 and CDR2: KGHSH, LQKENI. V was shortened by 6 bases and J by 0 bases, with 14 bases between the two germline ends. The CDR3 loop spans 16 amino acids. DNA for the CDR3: TGTGCCAGCTCGCCAAACCGGGTAGCAACTAATGAAAAACTGTTTTTT. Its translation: CASSPNRVATNEKLFF.

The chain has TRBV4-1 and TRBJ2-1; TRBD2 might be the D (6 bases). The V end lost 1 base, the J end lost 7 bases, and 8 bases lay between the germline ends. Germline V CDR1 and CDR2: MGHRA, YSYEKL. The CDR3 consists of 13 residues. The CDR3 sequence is CASSQVRGNEQFF. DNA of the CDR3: TGCGCCAGCAGCCAAGTACGGGGGAATGAGCAGTTCTTC.

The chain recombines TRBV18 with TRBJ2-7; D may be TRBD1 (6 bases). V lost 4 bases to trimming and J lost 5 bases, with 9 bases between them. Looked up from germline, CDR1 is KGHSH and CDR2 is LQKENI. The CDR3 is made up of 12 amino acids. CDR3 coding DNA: TGTGCCAGCTCACTACAGGGCGACGAGCAGTACTTC. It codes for CASSLQGDEQYF.

The CDR3 is CASSLPGTGANTEAFF. CDR3 bases: TGTGCCAGCAGCCTACCCGGGACAGGGGCGAACACTGAAGCTTTCTTT. The V call is TRBV4-2, the J call TRBJ1-1; 10 bases agree with TRBD1. Germline trimming cut 4 bases from V and 1 base from J; bases unmatched to any gene: 6. This CDR3 spans 16 amino acids. CDR1 is LGHNA, CDR2 YNFKEQ, per germline.

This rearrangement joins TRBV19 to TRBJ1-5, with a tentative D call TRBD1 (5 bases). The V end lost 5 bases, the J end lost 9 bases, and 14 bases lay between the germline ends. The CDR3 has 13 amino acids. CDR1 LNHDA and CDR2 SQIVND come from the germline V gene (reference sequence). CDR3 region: CASSGQGLGPQHF. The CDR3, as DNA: TGTGCCAGTAGTGGGCAGGGCCTAGGGCCCCAGCATTTT.

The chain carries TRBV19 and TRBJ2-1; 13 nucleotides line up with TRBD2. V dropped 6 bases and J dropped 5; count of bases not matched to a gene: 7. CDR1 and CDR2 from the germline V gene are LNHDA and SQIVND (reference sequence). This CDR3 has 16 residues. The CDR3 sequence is CASSGPGLAGNNEQFF. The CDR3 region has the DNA TGTGCCAGTAGCGGTCCGGGACTAGCGGGAAACAATGAGCAGTTCTTC.

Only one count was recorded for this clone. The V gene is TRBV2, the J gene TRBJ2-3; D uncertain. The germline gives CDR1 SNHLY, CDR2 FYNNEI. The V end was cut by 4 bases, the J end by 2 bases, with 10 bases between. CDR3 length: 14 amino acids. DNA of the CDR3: TGTGCCAGCAGTGGGGCAGAAAACACAGATACGCAGTATTTT. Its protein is CASSGAENTDTQYF.

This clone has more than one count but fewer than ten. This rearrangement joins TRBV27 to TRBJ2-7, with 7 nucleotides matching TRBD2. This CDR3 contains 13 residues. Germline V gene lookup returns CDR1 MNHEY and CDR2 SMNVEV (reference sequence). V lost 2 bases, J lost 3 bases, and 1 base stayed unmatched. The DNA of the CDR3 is TGTGCCAGCAGTTTAGTAGCGGGCTACGAGCAGTACTTC. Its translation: CASSLVAGYEQYF.

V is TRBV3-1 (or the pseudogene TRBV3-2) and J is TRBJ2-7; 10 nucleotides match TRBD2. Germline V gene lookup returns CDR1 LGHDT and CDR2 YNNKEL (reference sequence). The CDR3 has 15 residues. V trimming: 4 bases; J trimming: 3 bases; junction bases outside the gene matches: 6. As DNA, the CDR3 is TGTGCCAGCAGCCGAGTAGCGGGAGGAGGCTACGAGCAGTACTTC. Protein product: CASSRVAGGGYEQYF.

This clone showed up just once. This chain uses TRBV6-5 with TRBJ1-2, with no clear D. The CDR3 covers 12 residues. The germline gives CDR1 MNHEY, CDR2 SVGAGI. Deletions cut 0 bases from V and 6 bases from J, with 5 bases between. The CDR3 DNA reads TGTGCCAGCAGTTACTCGGCCGATGGCTACACCTTC. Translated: CASSYSADGYTF.

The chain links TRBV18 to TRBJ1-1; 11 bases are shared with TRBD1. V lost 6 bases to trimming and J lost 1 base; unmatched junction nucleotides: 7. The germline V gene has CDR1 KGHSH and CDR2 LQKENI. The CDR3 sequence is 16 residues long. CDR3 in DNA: TGTGCCAGCTCTCCCGGGACAGGGGGTTGGAACACTGAAGCTTTCTTT. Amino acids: CASSPGTGGWNTEAFF.

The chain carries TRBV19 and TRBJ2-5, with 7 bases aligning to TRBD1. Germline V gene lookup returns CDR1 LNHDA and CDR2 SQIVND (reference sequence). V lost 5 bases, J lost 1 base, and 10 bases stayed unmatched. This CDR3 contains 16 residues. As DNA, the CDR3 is TGTGCCAGTAGTGCGCCGGGACAGATACTCCAAGAGACCCAGTACTTC. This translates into CASSAPGQILQETQYF.

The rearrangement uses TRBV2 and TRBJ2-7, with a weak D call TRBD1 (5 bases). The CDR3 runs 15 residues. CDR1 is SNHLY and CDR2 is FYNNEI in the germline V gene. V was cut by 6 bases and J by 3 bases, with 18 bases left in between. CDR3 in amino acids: CASRDRTGQGYEQYF. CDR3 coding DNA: TGTGCCAGCAGGGACCGGACGGGTCAGGGCTACGAGCAGTACTTC.